This T cell receptor (beta chain) stems from a study of cytomegalovirus exposure and HLA in healthy donors. Whole-study findings and limits: In most subjects, TCR beta sequences reportedly gave accurate predictions of HLA-A and HLA-B alleles. Whilst most TCR sequences proved rare, a subset of public TCRs occurred across many donors.

PCR was performed using 60 Vbeta and 13 Jbeta primers. As handled by the study authors: As a later analysis found, there were 70 million to 80 million unique TCR beta chains, of which roughly 11 million were shared. Generated by immunoSEQ multiplex PCR, the TCRdb table keeps only in-frame clones and is missing some. That table gives V, J and clone size, and the DNA gave D and trimming. The sample has some 180,000 clones; around three quarters are singletons. Points on this clone: Its matching antigen is unknown.

Source material: PBMCs. The origin of this receptor is a woman in her twenties or thirties in good health and CMV-seropositive.

The DNA of the CDR3 is TGTGCCAGCAGTTACCGGACAGGGGGCTACTCACCCCTCCACTTT. This sequence encodes CASSYRTGGYSPLHF. The chain uses TRBV6-6 and TRBJ1-6; 11 bases fit TRBD1. From germline, CDR1 is MNHNY and CDR2 SVGAGI (reference sequence). This CDR3 comprises 15 residues. The V gene end was trimmed by 2 bases and the J gene end by 10 bases; junction bases not matched to a gene: 4.